The next 30 T cell receptor beta chains were all read from a single sample in a study of T cell changes during pregnancy in multiple sclerosis. The method was immunoSEQ multiplex PCR; TCRdb's version includes in-frame clones alone and lacks a portion of them. In the table there are 40,000 or so clones, over 85% of which are singletons. This material consisted of peripheral blood, taken in the third trimester of pregnancy. These receptors originate from a female donor in good health, enrolled as a control in a pregnancy study.

The V and J genes are TRBV7-8 and TRBJ1-2, with a tentative D call TRBD1 (6 bases). The CDR3 loop spans 16 amino acids. Per the germline V gene, CDR1 is SGHVS and CDR2 is FQNEAQ. The germline V and J ends were trimmed by 5 bases and 4 bases, with 20 bases remaining between them. The CDR3 nucleotides are TGTGCCAGCAGCCCGTCTTTGGGGGAGGGGGGCTATGGCTACACCTTC. This encodes CASSPSLGEGGYGYTF.

Of note for this clone: Other DNA sequences in the sample encode the same CDR3. This chain joins TRBV5-1 and TRBJ2-7; 11 nucleotides agree with TRBD1. Germline V gives CDR1 SGHRS, CDR2 YFSETQ. V shed 2 bases and J 7 bases; nucleotides not matched to a gene: 5. This CDR3 is 14 amino acids long. The CDR3 coding sequence is TGCGCCAGCAGCTTTGGGACAGGGGGGTGGGAGCAGTACTTC. Its translation: CASSFGTGGWEQYF.

This chain connects TRBV7-9 to TRBJ2-3, with 7 bases aligning to TRBD1. This CDR3 region has 13 residues. Germline loops: CDR1 SEHNR, CDR2 FQNEAQ (reference sequence). V lost 8 bases and J lost 5; bases outside the gene matches: 7. CDR3 residues: CASDRVEIDTQYF. The CDR3 DNA reads TGTGCCAGCGACAGGGTGGAAATAGATACGCAGTATTTT. The full variable domain, with the rest looked up from reference TRBV7-9 and TRBJ2-3, is DTGVSQNPRHKITKRGQNVTFRCDPISEHNRLYWYRQTLGQGPEFLTYFQNEAQLEKSRLLSDRFSAERPKGSFSTLEIQRTEQGDSAMYLCASDRVEIDTQYFGPGTRLTVL.

The J gene is TRBJ2-3, the V gene TRBV7-2; 10 nucleotides agree with TRBD2. Germline CDR1 SGHTA, CDR2 FQGNSA. Trimming at V came to 0 bases and at J to 0 bases, leaving 3 bases not matched to a gene. The CDR3 contains 17 residues. This chain's CDR3 is CASSLASGGPSTDTQYF. CDR3 nucleotides: TGTGCCAGCAGCTTAGCTAGCGGGGGGCCTAGCACAGATACGCAGTATTTT.

The chain carries TRBV25-1 and TRBJ1-6; 7 bases fit TRBD1. Germline V CDR1 and CDR2: MGHDK, SYGVNS. The CDR3 extends over 18 amino acids. The J segment lost 0 bases and the V segment lost 8 bases, leaving 13 bases of the junction unmatched. The CDR3 reads CASARQGTTNSYNSPLHF. The CDR3 bases are TGTGCCAGCGCCCGACAGGGCACTACCAACTCCTATAATTCACCCCTCCACTTT.

To note about this clone: Within the sample, other DNA sequences also encode this same CDR3. This sequence joins TRBV5-6 and TRBJ2-1; the match to TRBD2 covers 11 bases. The germline V gene has CDR1 SGHDT and CDR2 YYEEEE. The CDR3 contains 15 residues. After removal of 2 bases from V and 5 bases from J, the junction contained 3 bases not matched to a gene. As DNA, the CDR3 is TGTGCCAGCAGCTTCCCGACTAGCGGGGACAATGAGCAGTTCTTC. Protein: CASSFPTSGDNEQFF.

The chain links TRBV6-5 to TRBJ1-2, with D possibly matching TRBD1 (5 bases). In germline, CDR1 is MNHEY, CDR2 SVGAGI. There are 15 residues in the CDR3. Trimming left V 5 bases short and J 3 bases short, with 16 bases between. The CDR3 region is CASSGAADSHYGYTF. The DNA for the CDR3 is TGTGCCAGCAGTGGGGCGGCAGATAGCCACTATGGCTACACCTTC.

The rearrangement uses TRBV7-9 and TRBJ1-3, with a weak D call TRBD1 (5 bases). The CDR3 length is 14 residues. Deletions cut 4 bases from V and 5 bases from J, with 12 bases between. CDR1 is SEHNR, CDR2 FQNEAQ, per germline (reference sequence). CDR3 DNA: TGTGCCAGCAGCTCGGGGGGGGGAAGAAACACCATATATTTT. It codes for CASSSGGGRNTIYF. Supplemented by reference TRBV7-9 and TRBJ1-3, the full variable domain reads DTGVSQNPRHKITKRGQNVTFRCDPISEHNRLYWYRQTLGQGPEFLTYFQNEAQLEKSRLLSDRFSAERPKGSFSTLEIQRTEQGDSAMYLCASSSGGGRNTIYFGEGSWLTVV.

The V and J genes are TRBV4-1 and TRBJ2-7; TRBD2 agrees at 9 bases. Germline V gene data show CDR1 as MGHRA and CDR2 as YSYEKL. V gave up 0 bases and J gave up 10 bases; unmatched junction bases: 10. The CDR3 extends over 15 amino acids. CDR3 in amino acids: CASSQEGGRALGQYF. The CDR3 DNA reads TGCGCCAGCAGCCAAGAGGGCGGGAGGGCCCTGGGACAGTACTTC.

The CDR3 nucleotides are TGTGCCAGCAGTTTAAGAGCAGCGGGGGCCCTCTACGAGCAGTACTTC. It encodes CASSLRAAGALYEQYF. The chain joins TRBV27 to TRBJ2-7; the match to TRBD2 covers 8 bases. J gave up 3 bases and V 2 bases, and 9 bases lay outside the gene matches. The germline V gene has CDR1 MNHEY and CDR2 SMNVEV (reference sequence). This CDR3 is built from 16 residues.

This clone was seen only once. The chain employs TRBV6-1 and TRBJ2-6, with a possible D match to TRBD2 (6 bases). V lost 3 bases, J lost 2 bases, and 8 bases lay in between. The CDR3 is 15 residues long. Germline CDR1 and CDR2: MNHNS and SASEGT. Written as DNA, the CDR3 is TGTGCCAGCAGTGAGGAGGGAACTGGGGCCAACGTCCTGACTTTC. It is translated as CASSEEGTGANVLTF.

The chain uses TRBV11-2 and TRBJ2-1, with TRBD2 matching over 10 bases. CDR3 size: 19 residues. CDR1 SGHAT and CDR2 FQNNGV come from the germline V gene. The junction had 17 bases not matched to a gene; V was cut back by 3 bases and J by 6 bases. CDR3 sequence: CASSFFQLASGGLVNEQFF. The DNA for the CDR3 is TGTGCCAGCAGCTTTTTTCAGTTGGCTAGCGGGGGCTTGGTCAATGAGCAGTTCTTC.

The chain couples TRBV9 to TRBJ1-1; D not certain. The CDR3 length is 16 residues. The ends were cut back, 4 bases at V and 0 bases at J, with 16 bases in the middle. Germline CDR1 and CDR2: SGDLS and YYNGEE. Written as DNA, the CDR3 is TGTGCCAGCAGCCTAAGCCCCCGAGGAATGAACACTGAAGCTTTCTTT. Its protein is CASSLSPRGMNTEAFF.

The V and J genes are TRBV4-1 and TRBJ2-1, with 10 bases matching TRBD1. Unmatched junction bases numbered 7, after V lost 2 bases and J lost 6 bases. The CDR3 runs to 16 residues. Germline values: CDR1 MGHRA, CDR2 YSYEKL. The CDR3 spells CASSQSTGGVINEQFF. The CDR3 coding sequence is TGCGCCAGCAGCCAATCGACAGGGGGCGTAATCAATGAGCAGTTCTTC.

V usage is TRBV9 and J usage is TRBJ2-5; a possible D gene is TRBD2 (6 bases). The V and J ends lost 0 bases and 4 bases respectively, with 13 bases between them. The germline V gene encodes CDR1 SGDLS and CDR2 YYNGEE. This CDR3 spans 15 amino acids. The CDR3 DNA is TGTGCCAGCAGCGTAGTAGGAGAGGGAGGAGAGACCCAGTACTTC. Its translation: CASSVVGEGGETQYF.

The chain employs TRBV9 and TRBJ1-2; tentative D call: TRBD1 (5 bases). Looked up from germline, CDR1 is SGDLS and CDR2 is YYNGEE. This CDR3 comprises 15 residues. V lost 0 bases, J lost 3 bases, and 12 bases lay in between. The CDR3 DNA reads as TGTGCCAGCAGCGTAGGAGTAGGGGTTGACTATGGCTACACCTTC. Residues: CASSVGVGVDYGYTF.

This sequence joins TRBV11-2 and TRBJ1-1; 9 bases agree with TRBD1. Trimming at V came to 3 bases and at J to 0 bases, leaving 8 bases not matched to a gene. Germline-derived CDR1 and CDR2 are SGHAT and FQNNGV. The CDR3 runs 17 residues. CDR3 amino acids: CASSFRRGTGMNTEAFF. CDR3 sequence (DNA): TGTGCCAGCAGCTTCAGAAGGGGGACAGGGATGAACACTGAAGCTTTCTTT.

The chain uses TRBV13 and TRBJ2-2; 8 nucleotides agree with TRBD2. V lost 5 bases and J lost 7; bases outside the gene matches: 15. The CDR3 consists of 17 residues. CDR1 PRHDT and CDR2 FYEKMQ come from the germline V gene (reference sequence). The CDR3 sequence: CASSPLEESGSGGELFF. CDR3 nucleotide sequence: TGTGCCAGCAGCCCACTAGAGGAGAGCGGGAGCGGCGGGGAGCTGTTTTTT. The whole variable domain, remainder taken from reference TRBV13 and TRBJ2-2, is AAGVIQSPRHLIKEKRETATLKCYPIPRHDTVYWYQQGPGQDPQFLISFYEKMQSDKGSIPDRFSAQQFSDYHSELNMSSLELGDSALYFCASSPLEESGSGGELFFGEGSRLTVL.

This clone was detected a few times. This sequence joins TRBV11-2 and TRBJ1-6; D gene ambiguous. Germline CDR1 SGHAT, CDR2 FQNNGV. The CDR3 is 16 residues long. Trimming pared 4 bases from V and 5 bases from J, leaving 15 bases between. This chain's CDR3 is CASSSERWEDNSPLHF. The CDR3 bases are TGTGCCAGCAGCTCGGAAAGGTGGGAGGATAATTCACCCCTCCACTTT.

Points on this clone: Other DNA sequences in the same sample also yield this CDR3. The chain has TRBV7-3 and TRBJ2-3; TRBD2 matches 11 bases. The CDR3 totals 16 residues. Germline-derived CDR1 and CDR2 are SGHTA and FQGTGA. Trimming took 4 bases from V and 3 from J; bases not matched to a gene: 6. This chain's CDR3 is CASSSLAGGSTDTQYF. CDR3 nucleotides: TGTGCCAGCAGCTCCCTAGCGGGAGGTAGTACAGATACGCAGTATTTT.

This clone was recorded a few times. The chain is built from TRBV15 and TRBJ1-2, with 8 bases lining up with TRBD1. CDR1 and CDR2 (germline): LNHNV, YYDKDF (reference sequence). Losses at the gene ends were 4 bases for V and 1 base for J; bases not matched to a gene: 5. CDR3 length: 15 amino acids. CDR3 sequence (DNA): TGTGCCACCAGCACCCACAGGGGGAGTAACTATGGCTACACCTTC. As protein: CATSTHRGSNYGYTF.

In DNA, the CDR3 is TGTGCCAGCAGCCTTAGACAGGGGGCAGATACGCAGTATTTT. It translates to CASSLRQGADTQYF. The chain joins TRBV7-6 to TRBJ2-3, with TRBD1 identical over 9 bases. This CDR3 has 14 residues. V lost 5 bases and J lost 4; bases outside the gene matches: 4. Germline CDR1 SGHVS, CDR2 FNYEAQ.

The chain carries TRBV28 and TRBJ1-5, with 8 bases that match TRBD1. V was pared by 5 bases and J by 2 bases, with 2 bases of the junction left unmatched. The CDR3 spans 14 residues. Looked up from germline, CDR1 is MDHEN and CDR2 is SYDVKM. The CDR3 bases are TGTGCCAGCAGTCAGACAGGGGGCAATCAGCCCCAGCATTTT. Translation gives CASSQTGGNQPQHF.

The chain employs TRBV10-3 and TRBJ1-2; D call uncertain. The CDR3 contains 15 residues. The V gene lost 2 bases and the J gene lost 0 bases, with 10 bases spanning the gap. Germline CDR1 and CDR2: ENHRY and SYGVKD. CDR3 in DNA: TGTGCCATCAGTGAGACTGTATTGGCTAACTATGGCTACACCTTC. This codes for CAISETVLANYGYTF.

The chain is built from TRBV5-4 and TRBJ1-5; D remains ambiguous. The germline CDR1 and CDR2 sequences are SGHNT and YYREEE (reference sequence). The CDR3 has 14 residues. V shed 0 bases and J shed 2 bases, with 6 bases lying between them. Here the CDR3 DNA reads TGTGCCAGCAGCTTGGGAATAGGCAATCAGCCCCAGCATTTT. Its protein product is CASSLGIGNQPQHF.

V and J are TRBV28 and TRBJ2-1, with D possibly TRBD1 on 5 matching bases. V was shortened by 3 bases and J by 6 bases, with 12 bases between the two germline ends. The CDR3 covers 14 residues. Per the germline V gene, CDR1 is MDHEN and CDR2 is SYDVKM. CDR3 residues: CASSLGRYGNEQFF. DNA for the CDR3: TGTGCCAGCAGTTTGGGGCGCTACGGCAATGAGCAGTTCTTC.

The CDR3 DNA sequence: TGTGCCAGCAGCGTAGGTGGACAGGGGGATGAAAAACTGTTTTTT. Translating it yields CASSVGGQGDEKLFF. This rearrangement joins TRBV9 to TRBJ1-4; 10 nucleotides align to TRBD1. Germline V gives CDR1 SGDLS, CDR2 YYNGEE. The junction had 2 bases not matched to a gene; V was cut back by 0 bases and J by 6 bases. The length of the CDR3 is 15 residues.

The chain couples TRBV6-1 to TRBJ1-2; the D gene is possibly TRBD1 (5 bases). This CDR3 is 13 amino acids long. V was pared by 10 bases and J by 4 bases, with 16 bases between. The V gene's germline CDR1 is MNHNS and CDR2 SASEGT. CDR3 in amino acids: CATQGGALYGYTF. CDR3 DNA sequence: TGTGCCACCCAAGGAGGGGCCCTCTATGGCTACACCTTC.

The rearrangement uses TRBV7-3 and TRBJ1-2, with D perhaps matching TRBD1 (5 bases). In germline, CDR1 is SGHTA, CDR2 FQGTGA. Trimming pared 3 bases from V and 3 bases from J, leaving 8 bases between. The length of the CDR3 is 13 residues. DNA for the CDR3: TGTGCCAGCAGCTTCCAGGGTGACTATGGCTACACCTTC. Protein sequence: CASSFQGDYGYTF.

The chain carries TRBV2 and TRBJ2-2; a possible D gene is TRBD1 (6 bases). The CDR3 is 16 residues long. The germline V gene encodes CDR1 SNHLY and CDR2 FYNNEI. V gave up 2 bases and J gave up 2 bases, with 12 bases separating them. CDR3 sequence (DNA): TGTGCCAGCAGTGAAACAGGGAAGAGAAACACCGGGGAGCTGTTTTTT. Its translation is CASSETGKRNTGELFF.